These 21 T cell receptor beta chains came from one sample sequenced in a study of cytomegalovirus exposure and HLA in healthy donors. PCR used 60 Vbeta primers and 13 Jbeta primers. Some clones are missing from TCRdb's copy, which holds only in-frame ones; the method was immunoSEQ multiplex PCR. The data show 90,000 to 130,000 clones, with about 80% seen just once and about 3.2% held by the top ten. Sequencing used PBMCs. All receptors derive from a woman aged 60-75 years in good health and CMV-seropositive.

This clone was observed a few times. The chain carries TRBV2 and TRBJ2-7; 9 nucleotides agree with TRBD2. With 5 bases clipped from V and 5 bases from J, the junction kept 4 bases outside the gene matches. The CDR3 is 13 amino acids. Germline V lookup: CDR1 SNHLY, CDR2 FYNNEI. This CDR3 is CASSPGLANEQYF. The CDR3 DNA is TGTGCCAGCAGTCCCGGACTAGCGAACGAGCAGTACTTC.

This chain uses TRBV11-2 with TRBJ2-1, with 12 bases matching TRBD2. Germline trimming cut 3 bases from V and 9 bases from J; bases unmatched to any gene: 6. Germline lookup yields CDR1 SGHAT and CDR2 FQNNGV. The CDR3 consists of 15 residues. The CDR3 coding sequence is TGTGCCAGCAGCTTGACTAGCGGGAGCTGGAGTGAGCAGTTCTTC. It translates to CASSLTSGSWSEQFF.

The chain carries TRBV9 and TRBJ2-1, with a weak D call TRBD1 (5 bases). Germline CDR1 and CDR2: SGDLS and YYNGEE. This CDR3 contains 14 residues. Trimming stripped 2 bases from V and 4 bases from J, with 10 bases between. The CDR3 region has the DNA TGTGCCAGCAGCGTGCAGGGCAGATACAATGAGCAGTTCTTC. This gives the protein CASSVQGRYNEQFF.

V is TRBV7-3 and J is TRBJ2-1, with TRBD2 identical over 10 bases. Germline V gene data show CDR1 as SGHTA and CDR2 as FQGTGA. This CDR3 has 14 amino acids. V was pared by 6 bases and J by 10 bases, with 9 bases of the junction left unmatched. This chain's CDR3 is CASSFRASGREQFF. As DNA, the CDR3 is TGTGCCAGCAGTTTCCGGGCTAGCGGGAGAGAGCAGTTCTTC.

The genes are TRBV28 and TRBJ2-3, with TRBD1 matching over 7 bases. This CDR3 has 15 residues. The J segment lost 3 bases and the V segment lost 6 bases, leaving 9 bases of the junction unmatched. CDR1 and CDR2 (germline): MDHEN, SYDVKM. The CDR3, as DNA: TGTGCCAGCAGAGAACAGGGGTTTTCGACAGATACGCAGTATTTT. Translation: CASREQGFSTDTQYF.

J is TRBJ1-1 and V is TRBV5-4, with D unclear. CDR3 size: 13 residues. Germline V gives CDR1 SGHNT, CDR2 YYREEE (reference sequence). Between the trimmed V and J ends, which lost 0 bases and 1 base, there was a span of 4 bases. The CDR3 loop reads CASSLVKNTEAFF. For the CDR3, the DNA is TGTGCCAGCAGCTTGGTTAAGAACACTGAAGCTTTCTTT.

The chain uses TRBV7-9 and TRBJ1-2; TRBD1 matches 7 bases. The CDR3 is made up of 15 amino acids. V dropped 1 base and J dropped 5; count of bases not matched to a gene: 7. Germline V gene sequence: CDR1 SEHNR, CDR2 FQNEAQ (reference sequence). CDR3 coding DNA: TGTGCCAGCAGCTTAGGCGAAGGACAGGTTTATGGCTACACCTTC. It encodes CASSLGEGQVYGYTF.

This chain uses TRBV6-6 with TRBJ2-7; D remains unclear. Trimming shortened V by 5 bases and J by 2 bases, and 10 bases separated the two germline ends. This CDR3 has 13 amino acids. From germline, CDR1 is MNHNY and CDR2 SVGAGI (reference sequence). CDR3 sequence reads: CASSGQPTYEQYF. For the CDR3, the DNA is TGTGCCAGCAGTGGGCAGCCAACCTACGAGCAGTACTTC.

The sample holds a few counts of this clone. The V call is TRBV5-5, the J call TRBJ2-7; 8 bases match TRBD2. V was pared by 1 base and J by 2 bases, with 8 bases of the junction left unmatched. CDR3 length: 16 residues. Germline V gene lookup returns CDR1 SGHKS and CDR2 YYEKEE (reference sequence). The CDR3 loop reads CASSLSTSGSPYEQYF. In nucleotides, the CDR3 is TGTGCCAGCAGCTTGAGTACTAGCGGTTCACCCTACGAGCAGTACTTC.

This clone was recorded once. The rearrangement uses TRBV5-1 and TRBJ2-5, with 7 positions matching TRBD1. The CDR3 covers 15 residues. V lost 4 bases and J lost 3; bases outside the gene matches: 9. Germline CDR1 is SGHRS and CDR2 is YFSETQ. The CDR3 coding sequence is TGCGCCAGCAGCACAGGGGCCGCCGGCAAAGAGACCCAGTACTTC. Its protein is CASSTGAAGKETQYF.

The chain recombines TRBV7-2 with TRBJ2-5; 8 bases match TRBD1. The CDR3 is 13 residues long. Germline V lookup: CDR1 SGHTA, CDR2 FQGNSA. V lost 5 bases, J lost 4 bases, and 3 bases stayed unmatched. The CDR3 DNA follows: TGTGCCAGCAGCGCCCAGGGGGCAGAGACCCAGTACTTC. Protein sequence: CASSAQGAETQYF.

This CDR3 reads CASIYGLAGGGETQYF. In nucleotides, the CDR3 is TGCGCCAGCATTTACGGACTAGCGGGAGGAGGAGAGACCCAGTACTTC. This rearrangement joins TRBV5-1 to TRBJ2-5, with 14 bases matching TRBD2. CDR3 length: 16 residues. The ends lost 6 bases at V and 4 bases at J; junction bases unmatched: 8. CDR1 is SGHRS and CDR2 is YFSETQ in the germline V gene. Together with reference TRBV5-1 and TRBJ2-5, the CDR3 gives the full variable domain: KAGVTQTPRYLIKTRGQQVTLSCSPISGHRSVSWYQQTPGQGLQFLFEYFSETQRNKGNFPGRFSGRQFSNSRSEMNVSTLELGDSALYLCASIYGLAGGGETQYFGPGTRLLVL.

J is TRBJ2-5 and V is TRBV30, with 14 bases identical to TRBD2. The J call may be incorrect, as the DNA end agrees better with TRBJ2-7. The CDR3 covers 15 residues. CDR1 is GTSNPN, CDR2 SVGIG, per germline (reference sequence). The DNA for the CDR3 is TGTGCCTGGAGTGACGGGACTAGCGGGAGTTTCGAGCAGTACTTC. The encoded protein is CAWSDGTSGSFEQYF.

The gene calls are TRBV28 and TRBJ2-5, with TRBD1 matching over 7 bases. The CDR3 length is 16 residues. Germline assignment: CDR1 MDHEN and CDR2 SYDVKM. J lost 4 bases, V lost 5 bases, and 13 bases had no gene match. DNA of the CDR3: TGTGCCAGCAGTATAGACAGGGTAGAAGGGAGAGAGACCCAGTACTTC. It translates to CASSIDRVEGRETQYF.

The V call is TRBV30, the J call TRBJ2-1, with D perhaps TRBD2 (6 bases). This CDR3 is 11 amino acids long. Germline CDR1 is GTSNPN and CDR2 is SVGIG (reference sequence). Trimming stripped 4 bases from V and 10 bases from J, with 11 bases between. This CDR3 is CAWTSVEEQFF. In nucleotides, the CDR3 is TGTGCCTGGACTAGCGTAGAAGAGCAGTTCTTC. The whole variable domain, filled in from reference TRBV30 and TRBJ2-1, reads SQTIHQWPATLVQPVGSPLSLECTVEGTSNPNLYWYRQAAGRGLQLLFYSVGIGQISSEVPQNLSASRPQDRQFILSSKKLLLSDSGFYLCAWTSVEEQFFGPGTRLTVL.

The rearrangement uses TRBV2 and TRBJ1-2, with D perhaps TRBD1 (6 bases). Trimming left V 6 bases short and J 0 bases short, with 11 bases between. The CDR3 runs to 14 residues. Germline V gene data show CDR1 as SNHLY and CDR2 as FYNNEI. CDR3: CASRQGQSNYGYTF. Here the CDR3 DNA reads TGTGCCAGCAGGCAGGGGCAGTCTAACTATGGCTACACCTTC. Based on the CDR3 plus reference TRBV2 and TRBJ1-2, the full variable domain is EPEVTQTPSHQVTQMGQEVILRCVPISNHLYFYWYRQILGQKVEFLVSFYNNEISEKSEIFDDQFSVERPDGSNFTLKIRSTKLEDSAMYFCASRQGQSNYGYTFGSGTRLTVV.

The V and J genes are TRBV6-5 and TRBJ2-5; 13 nucleotides match TRBD2. Matching the DNA end better, TRBJ2-7 makes the J call doubtful. CDR1 MNHEY and CDR2 SVGAGI come from the germline V gene. The CDR3 has 15 amino acids. CDR3 sequence: CASSFGLAGVDEQYF. The DNA of the CDR3 is TGTGCCAGCAGTTTTGGACTAGCGGGAGTCGACGAGCAGTACTTC.

The gene calls are TRBV6-6 and TRBJ2-1; D perhaps matches TRBD2 (6 bases). Germline V gene data show CDR1 as MNHNY and CDR2 as SVGAGI (reference sequence). The V and J ends lost 5 bases and 2 bases respectively, with 16 bases between them. The CDR3 consists of 16 residues. CDR3 in amino acids: CASSQRTTKTYNEQFF. The CDR3 DNA reads TGTGCCAGCAGTCAGAGGACTACCAAGACCTACAATGAGCAGTTCTTC.

This clone was seen only a few times. The chain joins TRBV6-6 to TRBJ2-7, with 7 bases that match TRBD2. The CDR3 contains 15 residues. Germline CDR1 MNHNY, CDR2 SVGAGI (reference sequence). Losses at the gene ends were 0 bases for V and 2 bases for J; bases not matched to a gene: 4. CDR3 DNA sequence: TGTGCCAGCAGTTACTCTTTGGCGGGGGCCTACGAGCAGTACTTC. Its protein is CASSYSLAGAYEQYF.

This clone has more than one count but fewer than ten. DNA of the CDR3: TGTGCCAGCAGTTATACAGGTGGAGTAGATACGCAGTATTTT. It encodes CASSYTGGVDTQYF. The chain uses TRBV2 and TRBJ2-3, with D possibly being TRBD1 (5 bases). Germline values: CDR1 SNHLY, CDR2 FYNNEI. There are 14 residues in the CDR3. The V end lost 5 bases, the J end lost 5 bases, and 14 bases lay between the germline ends.

This clone was detected only a few times. The rearrangement uses TRBV5-6 and TRBJ2-7, with 10 positions matching TRBD2. This CDR3 comprises 16 residues. Looked up from germline, CDR1 is SGHDT and CDR2 is YYEEEE. The junction had 9 bases not matched to a gene; V was cut back by 4 bases and J by 2 bases. CDR3 nucleotides: TGTGCCAGCAGCCGACTACCGGGACTAGCGACCTACGAGCAGTACTTC. Protein sequence: CASSRLPGLATYEQYF.